This section outlines one TCR beta chain sequence together with its context. Its specificity is not known. This table comes from immunoSEQ multiplex PCR, and its TCRdb copy is limited to in-frame clones, with some not included. Of approximately 130,000 clones listed, about 89% are singletons. The record originates from a study of T cell responses to AZD1222 COVID-19 vaccine. Study findings and constraints: Possibly, clonal diversity was underestimated; donors were largely white British and included more females.

CDR3 length equals 15 residues. Per germline, CDR1 GTSNPN and CDR2 SVGIG (reference sequence). The ends were cut back, 4 bases at V and 1 base at J, with 15 bases in the middle. The receptor comes from an adult in good health. The sequenced sample was peripheral blood, obtained on day 0 of MenACWY control vaccination. The V gene is TRBV30, the J gene TRBJ2-3; D is undetermined. For the CDR3, the DNA is TGTGCCTGGACCGACTCAAGGGTAGGCACAGATACGCAGTATTTT. Protein: CAWTDSRVGTDTQYF.